This T cell receptor (beta chain) was identified in a study of T cell changes during pregnancy in multiple sclerosis. Generated by immunoSEQ multiplex PCR, the TCRdb table keeps only in-frame clones and is missing some. The sample includes 41,000 or so clones, 85% to 95% seen only once; the top ten take around 7%. The CDR3 runs to 13 residues. Unmatched junction bases numbered 2, after V lost 7 bases and J lost 0 bases. Germline CDR1 SGHDT, CDR2 YYEEEE. The genes are TRBV5-6 and TRBJ2-3, with TRBD2 matching over 7 bases. This material consisted of CD8+ T cells from peripheral blood mononuclear cells, taken in the third trimester of pregnancy. The receptor's source is a female donor with multiple sclerosis, enrolled in a pregnancy study. CDR3 nucleotides: TGTGCCAGCTGTAGCGGGAGCACAGATACGCAGTATTTT. This translates into CASCSGSTDTQYF.